The clone carrying this TCR beta chain has only a few counts. What it recognizes is unknown. These data are taken from a study of beta chain features in type 1 diabetes. Regarding the study as a whole: In all four CD4+ subsets, TCRB CDR3 length was significantly, moderately reduced in type 1 diabetes.

V was shortened by 4 bases and J by 2 bases, with 9 bases between the two germline ends. Germline CDR1 and CDR2: GTSNPN and SVGIG (reference sequence). The CDR3 is 13 amino acids. By way of CD45RO/CCR7/CD25/CD127/CD95/CD27, the CD4+ regulatory, stem cell-like memory, central memory and naive cells were sorted. Reverse transcription of all isolated RNA meant that expressed TCRB transcripts were sequenced. The protocol was immunoSEQ multiplex PCR, while the TCRdb copy is restricted to in-frame clones and leaves out a portion. The profile covers about 660,000 clones, with roughly 13% appearing a single time and 0.035% to 0.045% taken by the ten largest.

The chain couples TRBV30 to TRBJ1-5; D uncertain. This TCR was sampled from a man aged 18 to 35 with type 1 diabetes. Sequencing was done on a sample of naive CD4+ T cells from blood. CDR3 nucleotides: TGTGCCTGGAATTCGTTCGGCAATCAGCCCCAGCATTTT. Protein sequence: CAWNSFGNQPQHF.